This TCR beta chain was sequenced during a study of identical twins. This clonotype was seen at least ten times. Its cognate antigen is unknown. TCRdb itself ran the 5' RACE reads through MiXCR, one entry per CDR3 protein. The table lists 520,000 or so distinct CDR3 sequences, approximately 22% of them singletons. The ends lost 5 bases at V and 0 bases at J; junction bases unmatched: 4. CDR1 and CDR2 from the germline V gene are SGHAT and FQNNGV. The CDR3 is made up of 16 amino acids. Whole-study findings and limits: Excess sharing between twins was weaker in beta out-of-frame sequences.

The same data also went into a second study, on T cells expressing NK-cell markers.

Sequencing was carried out using CD4+ T cells sorted from blood. The chain joins TRBV11-2 to TRBJ2-5; 12 bases map to TRBD2. This TCR came from a woman under 30 in good health. Here the CDR3 reads CASSPTSGGYQETQYF. The CDR3 nucleotides are TGTGCCAGCAGCCCCACTAGCGGGGGGTACCAAGAGACCCAGTACTTC.